This T cell receptor beta chain is drawn from a study of CD8+ T cells in alopecia areata. Overall study: Treatment with tofacitinib (6 to 18 months) was followed by 6 months off drug. Findings of the study overall: Affected lesional scalp, above all in alopecia totalis/universalis, was more clonal than normal scalp.

Comment on this clone: Its antigen is not known.

The V and J ends lost 8 bases and 0 bases respectively, with 9 bases between them. From germline, CDR1 is MNHEY and CDR2 SVGAGI. The CDR3 consists of 13 residues. Alopecia areata patients had lesional scalp punch biopsies and peripheral blood taken from them. RNA extraction was followed by reverse transcription into cDNA, which acted as the sequencing template. Sequencing was performed with immunoSEQ multiplex PCR; in TCRdb, only in-frame clones are kept and a portion is missing. The table has 120,000 or so clones, around three fifths seen once. The genes are TRBV6-5 and TRBJ2-3; D unclear. The receptor was isolated from a human donor with alopecia areata. The sequenced sample was CD4+ T cells sorted from blood, obtained at week 0. The CDR3 bases are TGTGCCAGCGGTTCCGTTAGCACAGATACGCAGTATTTT. This codes for CASGSVSTDTQYF.